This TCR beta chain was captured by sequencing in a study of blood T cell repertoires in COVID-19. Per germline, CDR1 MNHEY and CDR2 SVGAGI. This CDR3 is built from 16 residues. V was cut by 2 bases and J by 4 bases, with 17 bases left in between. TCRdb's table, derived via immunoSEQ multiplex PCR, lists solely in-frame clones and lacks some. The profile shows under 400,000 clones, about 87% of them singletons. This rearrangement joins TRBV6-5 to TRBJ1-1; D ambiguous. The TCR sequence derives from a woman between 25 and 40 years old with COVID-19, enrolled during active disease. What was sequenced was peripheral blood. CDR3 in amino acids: CASSYGGGGAGTEAFF. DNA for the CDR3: TGTGCCAGCAGTTACGGAGGTGGTGGTGCAGGCACTGAAGCTTTCTTT.